This TCR beta chain was documented in a study of CD8+ T cells in alopecia areata. Overall study results and limits: Elevated clonality characterized lesional scalp relative to normal scalp, particularly in alopecia totalis/universalis.

Following extraction, RNA underwent reverse transcription to cDNA, which served as the sequencing template. Clones were sequenced by immunoSEQ multiplex PCR, and TCRdb holds only the in-frame ones, with some missing. The sample holds 70,000 or so clones, approximately 64% seen once. Notes on this clone: Its antigen is not identified.

V lost 2 bases to trimming and J lost 3 bases; unmatched junction nucleotides: 12. CDR1 is SQVTM, CDR2 ANQGSEA, per germline. The CDR3 is made up of 17 amino acids. The sample here was CD8+ T cells sorted from blood, taken at week 0. The J gene is TRBJ2-3, the V gene TRBV29-1; TRBD2 matches 9 bases. This receptor was identified in a human donor with alopecia areata. The CDR3 coding sequence is TGCAGCGTTGAAAGCCCAATAGCGGGGGTATGGACAGATACGCAGTATTTT. Its translation: CSVESPIAGVWTDTQYF.